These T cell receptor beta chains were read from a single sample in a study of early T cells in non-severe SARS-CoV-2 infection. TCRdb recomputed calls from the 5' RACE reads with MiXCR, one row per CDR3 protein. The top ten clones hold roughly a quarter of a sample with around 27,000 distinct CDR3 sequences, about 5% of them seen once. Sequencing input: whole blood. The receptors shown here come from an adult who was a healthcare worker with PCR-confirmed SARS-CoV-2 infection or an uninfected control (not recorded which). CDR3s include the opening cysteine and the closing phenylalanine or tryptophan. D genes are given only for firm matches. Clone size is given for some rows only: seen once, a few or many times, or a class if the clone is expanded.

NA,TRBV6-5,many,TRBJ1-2,CASSYGRPEHYGYTF,TGTGCCAGCAGTTATGGGCGTCCCGAGCACTATGGCTACACCTTC
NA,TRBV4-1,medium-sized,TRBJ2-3,CASSQDRNTDTQYF,TGCGCCAGCAGCCAAGATCGGAACACAGATACGCAGTATTTT
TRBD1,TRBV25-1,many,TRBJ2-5,CASSDLGTGEETQYF,TGTGCCAGCAGTGATTTAGGGACAGGAGAAGAGACCCAGTACTTC
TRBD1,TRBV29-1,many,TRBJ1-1,CSVTRGTGTEAFF,TGCAGCGTCACCAGGGGGACGGGTACTGAAGCTTTCTTT
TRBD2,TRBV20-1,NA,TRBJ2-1,CSARGLSYGIYEQFF,TGCAGTGCTAGGGGACTATCCTACGGAATCTATGAGCAGTTCTTC
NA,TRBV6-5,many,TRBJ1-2,CASKTPDYYGYTF,TGTGCCAGTAAAACTCCAGATTACTATGGCTACACCTTC
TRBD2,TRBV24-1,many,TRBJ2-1,CATSGPGTSGRNEQFF,TGTGCCACCAGTGGACCCGGGACTAGCGGGAGAAATGAGCAGTTCTTC
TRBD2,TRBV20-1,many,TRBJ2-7,CSASGRARSYEQYF,TGCAGTGCTAGCGGGAGGGCCAGGTCCTACGAGCAGTACTTC
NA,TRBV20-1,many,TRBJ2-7,CSARDFRGSYEQYF,TGCAGTGCTAGAGATTTCCGGGGAAGCTACGAGCAGTACTTC
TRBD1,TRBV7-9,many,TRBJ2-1,CAIKSLLPGQGHYNEQFF,TGTGCCATCAAATCGTTATTGCCGGGACAGGGCCATTACAATGAGCAGTTCTTC
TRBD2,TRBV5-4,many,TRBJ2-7,CASSRTLIAGGLGEQYF,TGTGCCAGCAGCCGAACACTTATAGCGGGAGGCCTTGGGGAGCAGTACTTC
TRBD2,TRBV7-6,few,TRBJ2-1,CASSAGVSSYNEQFF,TGTGCCAGCAGCGCGGGGGTCAGCTCCTACAATGAGCAGTTCTTC
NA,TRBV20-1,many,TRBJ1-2,CSARHSNYGYTF,TGCAGTGCTAGACACAGTAACTATGGCTACACCTTC
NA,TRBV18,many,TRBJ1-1,CASSPSRSGRYTEAFF,TGTGCCAGCTCACCCTCCAGGTCGGGTCGATACACTGAAGCTTTCTTT
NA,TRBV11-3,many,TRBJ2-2,CASSLDPSLWTNTGELFF,TGTGCCAGCAGCTTAGACCCGTCACTTTGGACAAACACCGGGGAGCTGTTTTTT
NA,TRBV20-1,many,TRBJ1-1,CSARRPNTEAFF,TGCAGTGCTAGACGGCCGAACACTGAAGCTTTCTTT
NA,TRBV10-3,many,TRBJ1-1,CAISESETAEAFF,TGTGCCATCAGTGAGTCCGAGACCGCTGAAGCTTTCTTT
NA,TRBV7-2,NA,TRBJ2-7,CASSFGGREQYF,TGTGCCAGCAGCTTTGGGGGGCGCGAGCAGTACTTC
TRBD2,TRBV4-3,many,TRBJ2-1,CASSPAGTSLDEQFF,TGCGCCAGCAGCCCAGCCGGGACTAGCCTCGATGAGCAGTTCTTC
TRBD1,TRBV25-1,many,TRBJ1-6,CASKGQYNSPLHF,TGTGCCAGCAAGGGACAGTATAATTCACCCCTCCACTTT
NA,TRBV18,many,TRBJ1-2,CASSPGGGGGYTF,TGTGCCAGCTCACCAGGCGGGGGCGGTGGCTACACCTTC
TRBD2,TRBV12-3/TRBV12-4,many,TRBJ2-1,CASSFSLAGSSYNEQFF,TGTGCCAGCAGTTTCAGCTTAGCGGGGAGCTCCTACAATGAGCAGTTCTTC
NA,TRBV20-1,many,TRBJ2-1,CSARNPSGVSEFF,TGCAGTGCTAGAAACCCCTCCGGCGTATCAGAGTTCTTC
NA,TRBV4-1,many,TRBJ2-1,CASSHSLDNYNEQFF,TGCGCCAGCAGCCATTCACTAGATAACTACAATGAGCAGTTCTTC
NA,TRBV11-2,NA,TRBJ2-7,CASSSGPRHGF,TGTGCCAGCAGCTCGGGACCACGGCATGGCTTC
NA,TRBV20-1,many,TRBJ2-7,CSARDATVFSYEQYF,TGCAGTGCTAGGGACGCGACAGTCTTTTCCTACGAGCAGTACTTC
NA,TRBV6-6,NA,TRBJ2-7,CASSRDPYEQYF,TGTGCCAGCAGTCGGGACCCCTACGAGCAGTACTTC
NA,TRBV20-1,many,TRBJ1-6,CSARRINSPLHF,TGCAGTGCTAGACGGATTAATTCACCCCTCCACTTT
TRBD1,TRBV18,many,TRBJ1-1,CASSRQGQGGTEAFF,TGTGCCAGCTCCCGACAGGGACAGGGGGGCACTGAAGCTTTCTTT